These 8 T cell receptor beta chains came from one sample sequenced in a study of regulatory T cells in long-lasting Graves disease. Assembly of TCR beta libraries relied on iRepertoire HTBI primers together with Arm-PCR of CDR3 regions. TCRdb ran MiXCR on the multiplex PCR reads and lists one entry per CDR3 protein. The table shows more than 300,000 distinct CDR3 sequences, with less than 20% occurring only once. Time point noted: persistent/refractory GD, antithyroid drugs over 5 years with positive TRAb. The TCR library was made from RNA extracted from PBMCs. Sample: peripheral blood mononuclear cells (PBMCs), taken when the disease was refractory, from a patient treated with antithyroid drugs. All receptors derive from a female donor with Graves disease.

This clonotype has a count of ten or more. The chain employs TRBV7-8 and TRBJ1-5, with D tentatively TRBD1 (5 bases). Trimming stripped 6 bases from V and 1 base from J, with 10 bases between. The V gene's germline CDR1 is SGHVS and CDR2 FQNEAQ. The CDR3 runs to 14 residues. The CDR3 spells CASRAGSSNQPQHF. The CDR3, as DNA: TGTGCCAGCAGAGCAGGGAGCAGCAATCAGCCCCAGCATTTT.

The J gene is TRBJ2-2, the V gene TRBV7-8; D is undetermined. Trimming shortened V by 2 bases and J by 2 bases, and 15 bases separated the two germline ends. Germline V gene lookup returns CDR1 SGHVS and CDR2 FQNEAQ. The CDR3 covers 17 residues. The chain's CDR3 is CASSLSFVRLNTGELFF. In DNA form, the CDR3 reads TGTGCCAGCAGCTTAAGCTTCGTTCGGTTAAACACCGGGGAGCTGTTTTTT.

This clonotype was seen repeatedly, ten times or more. The chain recombines TRBV12-3 or TRBV12-4 with TRBJ1-1; D remains unclear. V lost 0 bases to trimming and J lost 1 base, with 9 bases between them. This CDR3 contains 15 residues. Written as DNA, the CDR3 is TGTGCCAGCAGTTTAGCCGGGTCTCGGAACACTGAAGCTTTCTTT. Its protein is CASSLAGSRNTEAFF.

The chain joins TRBV20-1 to TRBJ1-3, with 8 bases that match TRBD1. Germline CDR1 is DFQATT and CDR2 is SNEGSKA (reference sequence). This CDR3 spans 15 amino acids. Trimming took 5 bases from V and 2 from J; bases not matched to a gene: 8. CDR3 sequence (DNA): TGCAGTGCTGAGCAGGGGGCGGATGCTGGAAACACCATATATTTT. Its protein is CSAEQGADAGNTIYF.

As for this clonotype: A much larger clone sits a single nucleotide away, making a read error possible. The J gene is TRBJ2-5, the V gene TRBV20-1, with 7 bases identical to TRBD2. This CDR3 has 14 residues. Germline V gene lookup returns CDR1 DFQATT and CDR2 SNEGSKA (reference sequence). This chain's CDR3 is CSAARGGVQETQHF. In DNA form, the CDR3 reads TGCAGTGCTGCCCGGGGAGGGGTCCAAGAGACCCAGCACTTC.

This chain connects TRBV20-1 to TRBJ2-1, with TRBD1 as a possible D gene (5 bases). Deletions cut 3 bases from V and 1 base from J, with 10 bases between. CDR3 length equals 14 residues. Germline V gives CDR1 DFQATT, CDR2 SNEGSKA (reference sequence). The CDR3 nucleotides read TGCAGTGCTAGGGGTAGGGGTTCCTACAATGAGCAGTTCTTC. Translation gives CSARGRGSYNEQFF.

The rearrangement links TRBV19 to TRBJ2-1; the match to TRBD2 covers 11 bases. CDR3 length: 14 residues. The trim removed 5 bases at V and 10 bases at J, leaving 7 bases unmatched. Germline V gene data show CDR1 as LNHDA and CDR2 as SQIVND (reference sequence). The CDR3 DNA is TGTGCCAGTAGTTCAACTAGCGGGAGCAGGGAGCAGTTCTTC. This translates into CASSSTSGSREQFF.

At least ten counts were recorded for this clonotype. The V call is TRBV27, the J call TRBJ1-2; unclear D gene. With 4 bases removed from V and 2 bases from J, the gap between germline ends came to 14 bases. The CDR3 runs to 15 residues. Germline-derived CDR1 and CDR2 are MNHEY and SMNVEV (reference sequence). In DNA, the CDR3 is TGTGCCAGCAGTTCGGTCGGTGGGCCGAACTATGGCTACACCTTC. Translation gives CASSSVGGPNYGYTF.